The 5 T cell receptor beta chains in this list originate from one sample, sequenced in a study of spatial heterogeneity in lung cancer. Time point denoted: blood at routine non-recurrence follow-up after resection. TCRdb reprocessed the 5' RACE reads with MiXCR, giving one entry per CDR3 protein. Of roughly 24,000 distinct CDR3 sequences in the sample, around 10% are singletons; the top ten hold about a fifth. The input for sequencing was PBMCs, taken at follow-up. The receptors were gathered from a male donor with early-stage non-small cell lung cancer.

This clonotype was seen many times. J is TRBJ1-4 and V is TRBV28; D is unclear. V was cut by 4 bases and J by 8 bases, with 8 bases left in between. The CDR3 is made up of 12 amino acids. Germline values: CDR1 MDHEN, CDR2 SYDVKM. The CDR3 nucleotides are TGTGCCAGCAGTTATAGGAGGGAAAAACTGTTTTTT. This codes for CASSYRREKLFF.

This clonotype was seen repeatedly, ten times or more. This chain joins TRBV29-1 and TRBJ2-3; D might be TRBD1 (6 bases). CDR3 size: 13 residues. V lost 6 bases to trimming and J lost 6 bases, with 16 bases between them. Per the germline V gene, CDR1 is SQVTM and CDR2 is ANQGSEA. In nucleotides, the CDR3 is TGCAGCGTGAATAAACAGGGTCTGGATACGCAGTATTTT. Amino acid sequence: CSVNKQGLDTQYF.

This clonotype was detected only a few times. V gene TRBV20-1 combines with J gene TRBJ1-5; D not certain. The V and J ends lost 2 bases and 1 base respectively, with 9 bases between them. The CDR3 spans 14 residues. Looked up from germline, CDR1 is DFQATT and CDR2 is SNEGSKA (reference sequence). The CDR3 region is CSARQVGSNQPQHF. CDR3 nucleotide sequence: TGCAGTGCTAGACAGGTTGGCAGCAATCAGCCCCAGCATTTT.

This clonotype has more than one count but fewer than ten. The chain links TRBV6-2 or TRBV6-3 to TRBJ1-2; TRBD1 is a possible D gene (5 bases). Germline lookup yields CDR1 MNHEY and CDR2 SVGEGT. The CDR3 extends over 16 amino acids. V lost 4 bases, J lost 0 bases, and 15 bases lay in between. The CDR3 loop reads CASSSVGRSANYGYTF. In DNA form, the CDR3 reads TGTGCCAGCAGTTCCGTGGGGCGGTCGGCTAACTATGGCTACACCTTC.

This clonotype was picked up many times. The genes are TRBV28 and TRBJ1-2, with D possibly matching TRBD1 (6 bases). V was cut by 9 bases and J by 8 bases, with 22 bases left in between. The germline V gene has CDR1 MDHEN and CDR2 SYDVKM. This CDR3 region has 14 residues. CDR3 coding DNA: TGTGCCAGTTCCCCCCAGGGGACGATTTACGGCTACACCTTC. This sequence encodes CASSPQGTIYGYTF.